Below, one TCR beta chain is given with its context. Sequencing used immunoSEQ multiplex PCR; TCRdb keeps in-frame clones, though not all of them. The sample has some 190,000 clones, roughly 87% seen once. Germline CDR1 reads SGHTA; CDR2 reads FQGTGA. The CDR3 has 13 residues. V lost 5 bases, J lost 3 bases, and 9 bases lay in between. These data are taken from a study of blood T cell repertoires in COVID-19. Study information: PBMCs, B-cell-depleted T cells, or T cells were the source of the cDNA or gDNA that made up the material.

This chain connects TRBV7-3 to TRBJ2-3; no clear D gene. The TCR originated in an older woman with COVID-19, enrolled during active disease. Specimen: peripheral blood. CDR3 sequence (DNA): TGTGCCAGCAGCAAATCGAGGACAGATACGCAGTATTTT. Translation gives CASSKSRTDTQYF.